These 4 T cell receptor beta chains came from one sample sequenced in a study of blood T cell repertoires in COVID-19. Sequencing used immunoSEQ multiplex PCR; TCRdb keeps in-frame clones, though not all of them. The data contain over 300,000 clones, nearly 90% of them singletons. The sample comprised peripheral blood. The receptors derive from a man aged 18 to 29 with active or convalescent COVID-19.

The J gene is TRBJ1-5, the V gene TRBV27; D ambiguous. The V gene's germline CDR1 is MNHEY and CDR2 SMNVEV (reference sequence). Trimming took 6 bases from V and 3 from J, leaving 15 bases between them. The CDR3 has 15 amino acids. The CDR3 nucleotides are TGTGCCAGCAGCCTTTTTGGGCACCTCAATCAGCCCCAGCATTTT. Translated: CASSLFGHLNQPQHF.

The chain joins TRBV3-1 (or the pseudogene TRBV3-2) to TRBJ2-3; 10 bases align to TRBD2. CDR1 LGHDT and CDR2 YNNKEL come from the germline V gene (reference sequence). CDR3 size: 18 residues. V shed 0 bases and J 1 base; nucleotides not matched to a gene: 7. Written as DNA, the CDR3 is TGTGCCAGCAGCCAAGATCTCCTAGCGGGAGTTGGCACAGATACGCAGTATTTT. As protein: CASSQDLLAGVGTDTQYF.

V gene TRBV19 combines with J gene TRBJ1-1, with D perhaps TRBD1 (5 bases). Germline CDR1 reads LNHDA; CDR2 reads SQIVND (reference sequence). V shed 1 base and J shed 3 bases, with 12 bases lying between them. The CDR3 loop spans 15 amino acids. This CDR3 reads CASSIVQGEYTEAFF. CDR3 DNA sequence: TGTGCCAGTAGTATAGTTCAGGGCGAGTACACTGAAGCTTTCTTT.

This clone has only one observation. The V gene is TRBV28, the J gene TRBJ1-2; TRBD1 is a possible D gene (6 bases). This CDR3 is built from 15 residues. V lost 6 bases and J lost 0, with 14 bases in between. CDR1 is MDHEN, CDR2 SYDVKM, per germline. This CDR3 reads CASSPGGATNYGYTF. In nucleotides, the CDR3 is TGTGCCAGCAGCCCTGGGGGGGCGACTAACTATGGCTACACCTTC.